This TCR beta chain was documented in a study of blood T cell repertoires in COVID-19. Study-wide context: Some COVID-19 samples were acute and others convalescent; all came from the United States, Italy and Spain. From T cells, B-cell-depleted T cells, or PBMCs came the material, which was cDNA or gDNA.

How the authors handled the data: By means of reference gene primer amplification, nucleated cell counts were estimated. Sequencing was performed with immunoSEQ multiplex PCR; in TCRdb, only in-frame clones are kept and a portion is missing. D and trimming were read from the DNA, whereas the V and J calls and clone size are those reported in that table. Of around 200,000 clones in the sample, about four fifths are singletons; the top ten hold about 5.7%. Germline V gene lookup returns CDR1 SGHNT and CDR2 YYREEE (reference sequence). There are 16 residues in the CDR3. V was shortened by 0 bases and J by 0 bases, with 11 bases between the two germline ends.

Sequencing input: peripheral blood. The gene calls are TRBV5-4 and TRBJ2-3; a weak D match, TRBD2 (5 bases). The TCR sequence derives from a woman aged 35 to 49 with acute or convalescent COVID-19. The CDR3 coding sequence is TGTGCCAGCAGCTTGGGACTGGACTCTAGCACAGATACGCAGTATTTT. It translates to CASSLGLDSSTDTQYF.